The present T cell receptor beta chain was sequenced within a study of T cells in Graves' hyperthyroidism and ophthalmopathy. Findings and limits, study-wide: Most thyroid clonotypes expanded above 0.001 were also detected in blood.

The table lists this clonotype with a few counts. The antigen is unknown. Looked up from germline, CDR1 is SGHTA and CDR2 is FQGTGA. The trim removed 5 bases at V and 1 base at J, leaving 8 bases unmatched. This CDR3 comprises 16 residues. Amplified regions were TCR beta CDR3 sequences from RNA transcripts. The TCR CDR3 first-round RT-PCR relied on the HTBI primer set. TCRdb processed the multiplex PCR reads anew with MiXCR; each CDR3 protein has one entry. Here the sample spans hundreds of thousands of distinct CDR3 sequences, around 16% being singletons. If no ophthalmopathy progression occurred within 18 months, Graves' hyperthyroidism was stable. The study based diagnoses on clinical symptoms, serum thyroxine and TRAb, thyroid ultrasound and orbital computed tomography. PBMCs were sourced from over 8.5 ml fresh peripheral blood.

This clonotype was obtained from a woman younger than 45 with Graves' hyperthyroidism. The chain uses TRBV7-3 and TRBJ2-5, with 9 positions matching TRBD2. Sequencing was performed on blood. The CDR3 here is CASSPTTSGPQETQYF. The CDR3 nucleotides are TGTGCCAGCAGCCCCACAACTAGCGGGCCCCAAGAGACCCAGTACTTC. The full variable domain, with the rest looked up from reference TRBV7-3 and TRBJ2-5, is GAGVSQTPSNKVTEKGKYVELRCDPISGHTALYWYRQSLGQGPEFLIYFQGTGAADDSGLPNDRFFAVRPEGSVSTLKIQRTERGDSAVYLCASSPTTSGPQETQYFGPGTRLLVL.